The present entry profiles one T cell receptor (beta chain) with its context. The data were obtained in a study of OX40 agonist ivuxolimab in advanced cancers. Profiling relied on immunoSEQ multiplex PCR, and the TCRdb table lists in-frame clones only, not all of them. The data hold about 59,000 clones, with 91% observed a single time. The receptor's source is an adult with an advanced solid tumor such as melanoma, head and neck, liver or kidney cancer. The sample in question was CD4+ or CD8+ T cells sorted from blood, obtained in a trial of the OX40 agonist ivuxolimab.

The CDR3: CASSQGQGSEQFF. CDR3 in DNA: TGCGCCAGCAGCCAGGGACAGGGCAGTGAGCAGTTCTTC. This chain joins TRBV4-3 and TRBJ2-1; 9 bases line up with TRBD1. The CDR3 covers 13 residues. CDR1 is LGHNA, CDR2 YSLEER, per germline. The trim removed 3 bases at V and 9 bases at J, leaving 3 bases unmatched.